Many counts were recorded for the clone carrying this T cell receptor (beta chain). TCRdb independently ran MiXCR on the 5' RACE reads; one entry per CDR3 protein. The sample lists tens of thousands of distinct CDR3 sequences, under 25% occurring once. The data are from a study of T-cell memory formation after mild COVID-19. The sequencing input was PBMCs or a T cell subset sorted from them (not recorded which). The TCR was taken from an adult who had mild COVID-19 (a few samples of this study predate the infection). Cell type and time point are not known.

CDR3 bases: TGCAGTGCTAGATCGGGCCAGGGGAGCAATCAGCCCCAGCATTTT. This translates into CSARSGQGSNQPQHF. V usage is TRBV20-1 and J usage is TRBJ1-5; the D gene is possibly TRBD1 (6 bases). CDR1 and CDR2 from the germline V gene are DFQATT and SNEGSKA (reference sequence). This CDR3 region has 15 residues. Trimming pared 2 bases from V and 1 base from J, leaving 12 bases between.